These 6 T cell receptor beta chains originate from one sample sequenced in a study of Graves' ophthalmopathy and Graves' hyperthyroidism. Using RNA transcripts, the TCR beta CDR3 regions were amplified. Following a first-round RT-PCR that used HTBI primers, a second-round multiplex PCR was carried out. Each CDR3 protein gets one entry after TCRdb re-called the multiplex PCR reads with MiXCR. Found here are approximately 700,000 distinct CDR3 sequences, around 40% of them singletons; the top ten hold about 40%. The source material was peripheral blood. Source of these receptors: an adult man with Graves' ophthalmopathy.

This clonotype appeared many times. This chain links TRBV25-1 with TRBJ1-4; D is unresolved. Looked up from germline, CDR1 is MGHDK and CDR2 is SYGVNS. The length of the CDR3 is 14 residues. Trimming shortened V by 0 bases and J by 1 base, and 3 bases separated the two germline ends. The CDR3 coding sequence is TGTGCCAGCAGTGAATACAAAACTAATGAAAAACTGTTTTTT. This sequence encodes CASSEYKTNEKLFF.

This clonotype was detected many times. J is TRBJ2-7 and V is TRBV14; 9 positions agree with TRBD2. The V segment lost 0 bases and the J segment 7 bases; nucleotides outside the gene matches: 7. The CDR3 totals 15 residues. From germline, CDR1 is SGHDN and CDR2 FVKESK. The CDR3 coding sequence is TGTGCCAGCAGCCAAGATCAAGCGGGGGGCGGTGAGCAGTACTTC. Its translation: CASSQDQAGGGEQYF.

This CDR3 is CASSLDGRELEKLFF. The CDR3, as DNA: TGTGCCAGCAGCTTGGATGGGAGGGAGCTTGAAAAACTGTTTTTT. The V gene is TRBV5-4, the J gene TRBJ1-4; D call uncertain. The CDR3 runs 15 residues. Trimming stripped 0 bases from V and 7 bases from J, with 13 bases between. The germline gives CDR1 SGHNT, CDR2 YYREEE (reference sequence).

In its sample, this clonotype was seen many times. The V call is TRBV25-1, the J call TRBJ2-5; D is possibly TRBD1 or TRBD2 (5 bases each). V shed 6 bases and J shed 0 bases, with 11 bases lying between them. Germline CDR1 is MGHDK and CDR2 is SYGVNS. The CDR3 length is 14 residues. The CDR3 coding sequence is TGTGCCAGCAGCTTTGGGGGTAACCAAGAGACCCAGTACTTC. It yields the protein CASSFGGNQETQYF.

This rearrangement joins TRBV25-1 to TRBJ2-6; D uncertain. CDR1 and CDR2 from the germline V gene are MGHDK and SYGVNS. CDR3 length: 20 residues. Trimming took off 6 bases at V and 0 bases at J, with 24 bases between the two ends. CDR3 coding DNA: TGTGCCAGCAGCTTGGTGTTCCTACCCTCTCCGAGCTCTGGGGCCAACGTCCTGACTTTC. This sequence encodes CASSLVFLPSPSSGANVLTF.

Note on this clonotype: An end of the junction does not agree with germline; a read error may underlie this. The rearrangement joins TRBV10-3 to TRBJ2-5; no definite D call. Per the germline V gene, CDR1 is ENHRY and CDR2 is SYGVKD. CDR3 size: 14 residues. The CDR3 region has the DNA TGTGCCAGCAGTTACCCTACTACTCAAGAGACCCAGTACTTC. This translates into CASSYPTTQETQYF.